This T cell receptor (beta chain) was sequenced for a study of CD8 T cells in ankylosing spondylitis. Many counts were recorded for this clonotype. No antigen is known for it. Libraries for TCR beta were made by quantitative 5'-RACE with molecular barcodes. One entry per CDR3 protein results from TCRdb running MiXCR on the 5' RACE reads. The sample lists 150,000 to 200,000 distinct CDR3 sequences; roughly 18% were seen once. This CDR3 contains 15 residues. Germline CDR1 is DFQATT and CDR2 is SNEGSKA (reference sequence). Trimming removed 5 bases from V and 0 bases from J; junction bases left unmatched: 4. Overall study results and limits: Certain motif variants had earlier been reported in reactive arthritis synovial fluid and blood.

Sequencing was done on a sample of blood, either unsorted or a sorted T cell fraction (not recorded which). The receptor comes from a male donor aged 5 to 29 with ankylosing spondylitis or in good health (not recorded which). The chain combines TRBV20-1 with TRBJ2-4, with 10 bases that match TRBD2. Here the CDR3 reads CSAQRTSGAKNIQYF. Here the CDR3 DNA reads TGCAGTGCTCAGAGGACTAGCGGAGCCAAAAACATTCAGTACTTC.